The 19 T cell receptor beta chains below come from one sample, sequenced in a study of T cells after yellow fever vaccination. TCRdb used MiXCR to reprocess the 5' RACE reads, holding one entry per CDR3 protein. The sample records around 500,000 distinct CDR3 sequences, about a fifth being singletons. The sequences come from PBMCs, collected less than 25 days after the first yellow fever vaccination. Source of these receptors: a man between 18 and 35 years old who received the YFV17D yellow fever vaccine.

This clonotype was seen a handful of times. The rearrangement uses TRBV7-7 and TRBJ2-3; D is unresolved. V shed 6 bases and J shed 0 bases, with 13 bases lying between them. The CDR3 has 15 amino acids. From germline, CDR1 is SSHAT and CDR2 FNYEAQ (reference sequence). The CDR3, as DNA: TGTGCCAGCAGTTTACCCCCGCCTAGCACAGATACGCAGTATTTT. It yields the protein CASSLPPPSTDTQYF.

This clonotype showed up just a few times. V usage is TRBV5-1 and J usage is TRBJ2-6; weak D call: TRBD1 (6 bases). The germline V and J ends were trimmed by 4 bases and 4 bases, with 12 bases remaining between them. The CDR3 is 15 amino acids. Germline V gene sequence: CDR1 SGHRS, CDR2 YFSETQ. The CDR3 loop reads CASSPAGAGANVLTF. The CDR3 nucleotides read TGCGCCAGCAGCCCGGCAGGGGCAGGGGCCAACGTCCTGACTTTC. The variable domain in full, with the rest retrieved from reference TRBV5-1 and TRBJ2-6, is KAGVTQTPRYLIKTRGQQVTLSCSPISGHRSVSWYQQTPGQGLQFLFEYFSETQRNKGNFPGRFSGRQFSNSRSEMNVSTLELGDSALYLCASSPAGAGANVLTFGAGSRLTVL.

This rearrangement joins TRBV30 to TRBJ2-6; no definite D call. The CDR3 totals 14 residues. V was shortened by 3 bases and J by 0 bases, with 6 bases between the two germline ends. Germline assignment: CDR1 GTSNPN and CDR2 SVGIG (reference sequence). In DNA form, the CDR3 reads TGTGCCTGGAGGTCCGGCTCTGGGGCCAACGTCCTGACTTTC. It codes for CAWRSGSGANVLTF.

This chain connects TRBV15 to TRBJ1-5, with TRBD1 as a possible D gene (5 bases). This CDR3 is 14 amino acids long. Trimming stripped 1 base from V and 6 bases from J, with 10 bases between. Germline loops: CDR1 LNHNV, CDR2 YYDKDF (reference sequence). CDR3 amino acids: CATSRAGARQPQHF. The CDR3 region has the DNA TGTGCCACCAGCAGAGCTGGGGCTCGTCAGCCCCAGCATTTT.

The chain has TRBV12-3 or TRBV12-4 and TRBJ2-2, with D possibly matching TRBD2 (5 bases). This CDR3 contains 18 residues. Trimming took off 3 bases at V and 0 bases at J, with 17 bases between the two ends. CDR3 bases: TGTGCCAGCAGTTTCCTCGCTAGCCTGTTCGCGAACACCGGGGAGCTGTTTTTT. Translating gives CASSFLASLFANTGELFF.

This clonotype was observed at least ten times. J is TRBJ2-3 and V is TRBV12-3 or TRBV12-4; the match to TRBD2 covers 7 bases. The J segment lost 10 bases and the V segment lost 6 bases, leaving 7 bases of the junction unmatched. The CDR3 has 12 amino acids. The CDR3 here is CASSLSGGSQYF. CDR3 sequence (DNA): TGTGCCAGCAGCCTTTCGGGAGGCTCGCAGTATTTT.

The chain combines TRBV6-5 with TRBJ1-1, with D uncertain. Trimming removed 2 bases at V and 5 bases at J, with 9 bases between. Germline loops: CDR1 MNHEY, CDR2 SVGAGI. The CDR3 has 13 amino acids. The CDR3 DNA follows: TGTGCCAGCAGTTACAGTTATGGGACTGAAGCTTTCTTT. Translation: CASSYSYGTEAFF.

This clonotype was counted only a few times. The chain carries TRBV27 and TRBJ2-7; D not resolved. The V end was cut by 2 bases, the J end by 3 bases, with 8 bases between. Germline CDR1 MNHEY, CDR2 SMNVEV (reference sequence). The CDR3 is made up of 13 amino acids. The CDR3 DNA follows: TGTGCCAGCAGTTTAAGTCTAGACTACGAGCAGTACTTC. Translated, it gives CASSLSLDYEQYF.

This clonotype has only a few counts. The genes are TRBV6-5 and TRBJ2-7; D tentatively fits TRBD1 or TRBD2 (5 bases each). With 4 bases removed from V and 2 bases from J, the gap between germline ends came to 15 bases. The CDR3 covers 15 residues. The germline gives CDR1 MNHEY, CDR2 SVGAGI. In DNA, the CDR3 is TGTGCCAGCAGTTCCGCTGCCGGGGCGACCTACGAGCAGTACGTC. Translation gives CASSSAAGATYEQYV.

This clonotype has a handful of counts. V gene TRBV5-4 combines with J gene TRBJ2-3; TRBD2 is a possible D gene (5 bases). Trimming took off 4 bases at V and 6 bases at J, with 15 bases between the two ends. Germline CDR1 and CDR2: SGHNT and YYREEE (reference sequence). This CDR3 comprises 14 residues. The CDR3 sequence is CASSEQSGLDTQYF. In DNA form, the CDR3 reads TGTGCCAGCAGCGAACAAAGCGGACTGGATACGCAGTATTTT. Drawing the rest from reference TRBV5-4 and TRBJ2-3, the complete variable domain is ETGVTQSPTHLIKTRGQQVTLRCSSQSGHNTVSWYQQALGQGPQFIFQYYREEENGRGNFPPRFSGLQFPNYSSELNVNALELDDSALYLCASSEQSGLDTQYFGPGTRLTVL.

The CDR3 protein is CASSLPGQGYNSPLHF. The CDR3 nucleotides read TGTGCCAGCAGCTTACCGGGACAGGGGTATAATTCACCCCTCCACTTT. The genes are TRBV7-2 and TRBJ1-6; TRBD1 matches 10 bases. There are 16 residues in the CDR3. J was trimmed by 4 bases and V by 2 bases; bases with no gene match: 2. Germline V gene data show CDR1 as SGHTA and CDR2 as FQGNSA. The complete variable domain, with remaining parts taken from reference TRBV7-2 and TRBJ1-6, reads GAGVSQSPSNKVTEKGKDVELRCDPISGHTALYWYRQSLGQGLEFLIYFQGNSAPDKSGLPSDRFSAERTGGSVSTLTIQRTQQEDSAVYLCASSLPGQGYNSPLHFGNGTRLTVT.

This chain uses TRBV9 with TRBJ2-7; possibly TRBD2 for D (5 bases). The CDR3 is 14 residues long. V was shortened by 0 bases and J by 4 bases, with 11 bases between the two germline ends. Germline V gives CDR1 SGDLS, CDR2 YYNGEE. DNA for the CDR3: TGTGCCAGCAGCGTAGGGACGGGATTTTACGAGCAGTACTTC. Protein: CASSVGTGFYEQYF.

The rearrangement links TRBV7-9 to TRBJ1-2; a weak D match, TRBD1 (6 bases). The CDR3 totals 12 residues. Looked up from germline, CDR1 is SEHNR and CDR2 is FQNEAQ (reference sequence). Trimming removed 11 bases at V and 1 base at J, with 11 bases between. CDR3 bases: TGTGCCGTTCCGGGACATAACTATGGCTACACCTTC. Its translation is CAVPGHNYGYTF.

This clonotype was found a few times. The V gene is TRBV19, the J gene TRBJ2-3; the D gene could be TRBD1 or TRBD2 (6 bases each). Germline values: CDR1 LNHDA, CDR2 SQIVND (reference sequence). V was clipped by 7 bases and J by 8 bases, with 22 bases between them. The CDR3 runs to 15 residues. The CDR3 coding sequence is TGTGCCAGTACTAATAGGGGGGCTGGATCCGGTACGCAGTATTTT. It codes for CASTNRGAGSGTQYF.

The V call is TRBV5-1, the J call TRBJ2-7; a weak D match, TRBD2 (6 bases). The CDR3 sequence is 14 residues long. CDR1 SGHRS and CDR2 YFSETQ come from the germline V gene. Trimming cost V 8 bases and J 4 bases, with 19 bases left between them. Here the CDR3 reads CARSISGERYEQYV. In DNA form, the CDR3 reads TGCGCCAGATCCATTTCGGGGGAGAGGTACGAGCAGTACGTC.

The V and J genes are TRBV4-3 and TRBJ2-2, with D unresolved. Deletions cut 1 base from V and 1 base from J, with 7 bases between. CDR1 is LGHNA and CDR2 is YSLEER in the germline V gene. This CDR3 spans 15 amino acids. In DNA form, the CDR3 reads TGCGCCAGCAGCCAAGGACTCTTGAACACCGGGGAGCTGTTTTTT. It yields the protein CASSQGLLNTGELFF.

V and J are TRBV5-1 and TRBJ2-5; 8 bases match TRBD1. With V trimmed by 1 base and J by 5 bases, 4 bases remained unmatched. The germline CDR1 and CDR2 sequences are SGHRS and YFSETQ. This CDR3 contains 14 residues. The CDR3 nucleotides read TGCGCCAGCAGCTTGCAGGGGGCGGTGGAGACCCAGTACTTC. Protein sequence: CASSLQGAVETQYF.

A word on this clonotype: One end of the junction is discordant with germline, which a read error may explain. This chain joins TRBV4-1 and TRBJ1-6; D not certain. The CDR3 loop spans 17 amino acids. The germline V gene encodes CDR1 MGHRA and CDR2 YSYEKL. In nucleotides, the CDR3 is TGCGCCAGCAGCGAAGAAGTACCGCTCAAGAGTAATTCACCCCTCCACTTT. Translation gives CASSEEVPLKSNSPLHF.

This clonotype occurred many times. V usage is TRBV15 and J usage is TRBJ2-1; 10 bases fit TRBD2. Germline trimming cut 5 bases from V and 8 bases from J; bases unmatched to any gene: 9. The CDR3 runs to 15 residues. Germline CDR1 is LNHNV and CDR2 is YYDKDF (reference sequence). CDR3 protein: CATSLQSGGAHEQFF. CDR3 coding DNA: TGTGCCACCAGCCTGCAGAGCGGGGGGGCCCATGAGCAGTTCTTC.